Listed here are 30 T cell receptor beta chains from one sample, sequenced in a study of blood T cell repertoires in COVID-19. Clones were read by immunoSEQ multiplex PCR, and TCRdb kept only the in-frame ones, dropping some. Of fewer than 300,000 clones listed, approximately 91% are singletons. Sequenced sample: peripheral blood. The receptor source for this set is a man between 18 and 35 years old with active or convalescent COVID-19.

This sequence joins TRBV12-3 or TRBV12-4 and TRBJ2-7, with D maybe TRBD1 (6 bases). The CDR3 runs 12 residues. The V end lost 5 bases, the J end lost 5 bases, and 10 bases lay between the germline ends. The DNA for the CDR3 is TGTGCCAGCAGTCGGGACAACCACGAGCAGTACTTC. Encoded protein: CASSRDNHEQYF.

The CDR3, as DNA: TGTGCCAGTAGTATTTGGCCCGGGGATGAGCAGTTCTTC. It is translated as CASSIWPGDEQFF. This sequence joins TRBV19 and TRBJ2-1; D is perhaps TRBD2 (5 bases). The CDR3 covers 13 residues. Trimming left V 3 bases short and J 8 bases short, with 11 bases between. From germline, CDR1 is LNHDA and CDR2 SQIVND (reference sequence). Full variable domain (remainder filled in from reference TRBV19 and TRBJ2-1): DGGITQSPKYLFRKEGQNVTLSCEQNLNHDAMYWYRQDPGQGLRLIYYSQIVNDFQKGDIAEGYSVSREKKESFPLTVTSAQKNPTAFYLCASSIWPGDEQFFGPGTRLTVL.

V gene TRBV5-1 combines with J gene TRBJ1-5, with TRBD1 matching over 9 bases. CDR1 and CDR2 (germline): SGHRS, YFSETQ. V was pared by 5 bases and J by 6 bases, with 9 bases of the junction left unmatched. This CDR3 is 15 amino acids long. CDR3 coding DNA: TGCGCCAGCAGTGCCGGGACAGGGTCTGGTCAGCCCCAGCATTTT. Encoded protein: CASSAGTGSGQPQHF.

This rearrangement joins TRBV5-1 to TRBJ2-7; D unresolved. Trimming stripped 4 bases from V and 4 bases from J, with 21 bases between. The length of the CDR3 is 16 residues. In germline, CDR1 is SGHRS, CDR2 YFSETQ. The CDR3 sequence is CASSVSPGVGSYEQYF. CDR3 DNA: TGCGCCAGCAGCGTTTCCCCCGGAGTTGGATCGTACGAGCAGTACTTC.

The chain has TRBV3-1 (or the pseudogene TRBV3-2) and TRBJ1-5; D is possibly TRBD1 (5 bases). The CDR3 contains 14 residues. V was shortened by 1 base and J by 5 bases, with 9 bases between the two germline ends. The germline gives CDR1 LGHDT, CDR2 YNNKEL (reference sequence). The CDR3 is CASSQAGGDQPQHF. The CDR3, as DNA: TGTGCCAGCAGCCAAGCGGGGGGGGATCAGCCCCAGCATTTT.

The chain has TRBV19 and TRBJ2-1, with D uncertain. This CDR3 is built from 17 residues. CDR1 LNHDA and CDR2 SQIVND come from the germline V gene (reference sequence). V lost 1 base, J lost 4 bases, and 17 bases lay in between. The DNA for the CDR3 is TGTGCCAGTAGTATAGGGTTTACTTTAGAATCATACAATGAGCAGTTCTTC. It specifies CASSIGFTLESYNEQFF.

This clone appeared once. This chain uses TRBV27 with TRBJ2-7; 9 positions agree with TRBD2. The V and J ends lost 4 bases and 1 base, in that order; junction bases with no gene match: 5. Germline V lookup: CDR1 MNHEY, CDR2 SMNVEV (reference sequence). The length of the CDR3 is 15 residues. The CDR3 protein is CASSSGGGDSYEQYF. CDR3 bases: TGTGCCAGCAGTTCGGGCGGGGGGGATTCCTACGAGCAGTACTTC.

The chain has TRBV6-5 and TRBJ1-1; D ambiguous. The germline gives CDR1 MNHEY, CDR2 SVGAGI. The CDR3 has 16 amino acids. V was clipped by 1 base and J by 4 bases, with 16 bases between them. CDR3 nucleotide sequence: TGTGCCAGCAGTTACTTCCCCTCGCGAGCGGTCACTGAAGCTTTCTTT. It codes for CASSYFPSRAVTEAFF.

V is TRBV6-5 and J is TRBJ1-1; a possible D gene is TRBD1 (5 bases). The germline gives CDR1 MNHEY, CDR2 SVGAGI. V shed 6 bases and J shed 3 bases, with 17 bases lying between them. The CDR3 spans 15 residues. Here the CDR3 reads CASSHSIGQDTEAFF. DNA of the CDR3: TGTGCCAGCAGCCACTCGATCGGACAAGACACTGAAGCTTTCTTT.

The chain joins TRBV5-1 to TRBJ1-2, with D unclear. The CDR3 covers 11 residues. Per germline, CDR1 SGHRS and CDR2 YFSETQ. Trimming shortened V by 2 bases and J by 8 bases, and 7 bases separated the two germline ends. The CDR3 sequence: CASSLGGGYTF. In nucleotides, the CDR3 is TGCGCCAGCAGCTTAGGAGGAGGCTACACCTTC.

This clone was seen a handful of times. CDR3 amino acids: CASSWRGQTYGYTF. The CDR3 DNA is TGTGCCAGCAGCTGGCGCGGACAGACCTATGGCTACACCTTC. This chain links TRBV5-8 with TRBJ1-2; a possible D gene is TRBD1 (6 bases). This CDR3 has 14 residues. Germline values: CDR1 SGHTS, CDR2 YDEGEE. V lost 3 bases, J lost 4 bases, and 13 bases lay in between.

This clone was recorded once. The chain employs TRBV29-1 and TRBJ1-2; the D gene is possibly TRBD1 (6 bases). Trimming took off 6 bases at V and 6 bases at J, with 14 bases between the two ends. Germline V gene lookup returns CDR1 SQVTM and CDR2 ANQGSEA. This CDR3 spans 12 amino acids. DNA of the CDR3: TGCAGCGTCTACTCAGGGGTAAATGGCTACACCTTC. It is translated as CSVYSGVNGYTF.

V gene TRBV7-9 combines with J gene TRBJ2-5, with TRBD1 identical over 11 bases. V was pared by 5 bases and J by 4 bases, with 6 bases of the junction left unmatched. Germline V gene data show CDR1 as SEHNR and CDR2 as FQNEAQ (reference sequence). The CDR3 covers 15 residues. CDR3 sequence: CASSPDRGRTETQYF. The CDR3 DNA follows: TGTGCCAGCAGCCCGGACAGGGGGCGCACAGAGACCCAGTACTTC.

This chain uses TRBV2 with TRBJ2-6; 8 bases line up with TRBD1. The CDR3 covers 17 residues. V was clipped by 5 bases and J by 3 bases; unmatched bases: 9. Germline CDR1 SNHLY, CDR2 FYNNEI. CDR3 protein: CASSRTGRAGGANVLTF. Written as DNA, the CDR3 is TGTGCCAGCAGTAGGACAGGGCGGGCTGGTGGGGCCAACGTCCTGACTTTC.

This sequence joins TRBV4-3 and TRBJ1-1, with 7 bases lining up with TRBD1. Germline CDR1 LGHNA, CDR2 YSLEER. V shed 0 bases, J shed 0 bases, and the junction held 4 bases outside the gene matches. This CDR3 is 16 amino acids long. CDR3 sequence reads: CASSQDTGTVNTEAFF. The CDR3 DNA sequence: TGCGCCAGCAGCCAAGATACCGGGACAGTGAACACTGAAGCTTTCTTT.

The V gene is TRBV6-4, the J gene TRBJ2-3; TRBD2 aligns across 14 bases. After removal of 5 bases from V and 6 bases from J, the junction contained 4 bases not matched to a gene. This CDR3 comprises 15 residues. From germline, CDR1 is MRHNA and CDR2 SNTAGT. CDR3 region: CASSQTSGGADTQYF. The CDR3 DNA reads as TGTGCCAGCAGTCAGACTAGCGGGGGGGCCGATACGCAGTATTTT.

The gene calls are TRBV2 and TRBJ2-1; 7 positions match TRBD2. This CDR3 has 15 residues. Trimming at V came to 6 bases and at J to 4 bases, leaving 9 bases not matched to a gene. The V gene's germline CDR1 is SNHLY and CDR2 FYNNEI. The CDR3 loop is CASSELLARYNEQFF. CDR3 nucleotides: TGTGCCAGCAGCGAGCTACTAGCGAGATACAATGAGCAGTTCTTC.

This clone was observed a handful of times. V gene TRBV9 combines with J gene TRBJ1-5; 7 positions match TRBD1. The CDR3 totals 18 residues. V shed 2 bases, J shed 0 bases, and the junction held 11 bases outside the gene matches. Germline values: CDR1 SGDLS, CDR2 YYNGEE. The CDR3 DNA reads TGTGCCAGCAGCGTCCGACAGGGCGAGGGGTATAGCAATCAGCCCCAGCATTTT. Translation: CASSVRQGEGYSNQPQHF.

V gene TRBV6-5 combines with J gene TRBJ1-1; a weak D match, TRBD1 (6 bases). The V gene lost 5 bases and the J gene lost 4 bases, with 11 bases spanning the gap. The CDR3 sequence is 13 residues long. The V gene's germline CDR1 is MNHEY and CDR2 SVGAGI. The CDR3 region has the DNA TGTGCCAGCAGTCTACAGGGTTTCACTGAAGCTTTCTTT. It codes for CASSLQGFTEAFF.

The CDR3 here is CSARLGLAGGTGELFF. The CDR3 DNA is TGCAGCGCCCGCCTGGGACTAGCGGGGGGCACCGGGGAGCTGTTTTTT. The V and J genes are TRBV29-1 and TRBJ2-2; TRBD2 aligns across 15 bases. The CDR3 runs to 16 residues. J was trimmed by 4 bases and V by 7 bases; bases with no gene match: 7. In germline, CDR1 is SQVTM, CDR2 ANQGSEA.

The CDR3, as DNA: TGTGCCAGCAGCGTAGGCGGGAGAATTGGACAGGGCCCCCTCCTAAGTGGCTACACCTTC. This encodes CASSVGGRIGQGPLLSGYTF. The V gene is TRBV9, the J gene TRBJ1-2, with 8 bases lining up with TRBD1. This CDR3 is built from 20 residues. Trimming at V came to 0 bases and at J to 7 bases, leaving 23 bases not matched to a gene. The V gene's germline CDR1 is SGDLS and CDR2 YYNGEE.

The genes are TRBV19 and TRBJ2-1; D ambiguous. This CDR3 is built from 13 residues. Trimming removed 3 bases at V and 7 bases at J, with 10 bases between. Germline loops: CDR1 LNHDA, CDR2 SQIVND (reference sequence). CDR3 residues: CASSIALTNEQFF. The CDR3 DNA reads TGTGCCAGTAGTATCGCCCTTACAAATGAGCAGTTCTTC.

The chain recombines TRBV9 with TRBJ2-7, with 10 bases aligning to TRBD1. The CDR3 loop spans 15 amino acids. The junction had 5 bases not matched to a gene; V was cut back by 0 bases and J by 5 bases. CDR1 is SGDLS, CDR2 YYNGEE, per germline. CDR3 loop: CASSVGGTGEHEQYF. CDR3 DNA sequence: TGTGCCAGCAGCGTAGGGGGGACAGGGGAACACGAGCAGTACTTC.

The chain combines TRBV4-1 with TRBJ1-1, with D tentatively TRBD1 (6 bases). The V end lost 4 bases, the J end lost 8 bases, and 11 bases lay between the germline ends. Germline assignment: CDR1 MGHRA and CDR2 YSYEKL. This CDR3 is built from 12 residues. The CDR3 spells CASSPETGEAFF. The CDR3 region has the DNA TGCGCCAGCAGCCCGGAAACAGGGGAAGCTTTCTTT.

The chain has TRBV4-1 and TRBJ1-1, with D unresolved. The CDR3 consists of 15 residues. Germline V gives CDR1 MGHRA, CDR2 YSYEKL. Trimming removed 0 bases at V and 1 base at J, with 9 bases between. CDR3 sequence: CASSQDPSGNTEAFF. CDR3 in DNA: TGCGCCAGCAGCCAAGACCCCAGTGGGAACACTGAAGCTTTCTTT.

This chain joins TRBV19 and TRBJ1-1, with a possible D match to TRBD1 (5 bases). The V end lost 5 bases, the J end lost 0 bases, and 10 bases lay between the germline ends. Germline V gene sequence: CDR1 LNHDA, CDR2 SQIVND (reference sequence). The CDR3 consists of 14 residues. The CDR3 region is CASSPMTVNTEAFF. CDR3 nucleotides: TGTGCCAGTAGTCCAATGACAGTGAACACTGAAGCTTTCTTT.

This clone was detected once. The gene calls are TRBV10-2 and TRBJ2-7; D may be TRBD1 (5 bases). Trimming left V 3 bases short and J 10 bases short, with 10 bases between. Germline lookup yields CDR1 WSHSY and CDR2 SAAADI. The CDR3 length is 11 residues. As DNA, the CDR3 is TGCGCCAGCAGTGACTCCAGGGAACAGTACTTC. Translation gives CASSDSREQYF.

The V and J genes are TRBV3-1 (or the pseudogene TRBV3-2) and TRBJ2-5, with unresolved D. The CDR3 spans 14 residues. CDR1 LGHDT and CDR2 YNNKEL come from the germline V gene (reference sequence). Trimming left V 4 bases short and J 5 bases short, with 14 bases between. The CDR3 sequence is CASSPPAGLETQYF. The CDR3 nucleotides read TGTGCCAGCAGCCCCCCTGCCGGTTTGGAGACCCAGTACTTC.

The rearrangement uses TRBV7-9 and TRBJ2-3; 7 positions agree with TRBD2. Germline lookup yields CDR1 SEHNR and CDR2 FQNEAQ (reference sequence). V lost 3 bases, J lost 5 bases, and 5 bases stayed unmatched. This CDR3 spans 14 amino acids. The CDR3 spells CASSFSSGGDTQYF. As DNA, the CDR3 is TGTGCCAGCAGCTTTAGTTCGGGAGGAGATACGCAGTATTTT.

The V gene is TRBV24-1, the J gene TRBJ2-1, with D hard to call. The germline V gene encodes CDR1 KGHDR and CDR2 SFDVKD. V gave up 3 bases and J gave up 10 bases, with 15 bases separating them. This CDR3 region has 14 residues. CDR3 amino acids: CATSDTAIPREQFF. The DNA of the CDR3 is TGTGCCACCAGTGATACGGCTATCCCGAGGGAGCAGTTCTTC.